One sample yielded the 18 T cell receptor beta chains listed below, sequenced in a study of cytomegalovirus exposure and HLA in healthy donors. This PCR relied on a set of 60 Vbeta primers and 13 Jbeta primers. Repertoires were generated with immunoSEQ multiplex PCR, while TCRdb's copy carries only in-frame clones and drops some. The sample includes 150,000 or so clones, around 74% seen only once; the top ten take around 2.4%. Sequencing was performed on PBMCs. The receptors derive from a female donor in good health and CMV-seronegative.

V usage is TRBV6-5 and J usage is TRBJ2-1; 8 nucleotides align to TRBD2. V shed 5 bases, J shed 9 bases, and the junction held 12 bases outside the gene matches. Per germline, CDR1 MNHEY and CDR2 SVGAGI. The CDR3 contains 15 residues. CDR3 sequence (DNA): TGTGCCAGCAGTGCTCCGGCGGGAGGAGGGACTGAGCAGTTCTTC. Protein: CASSAPAGGGTEQFF.

The CDR3 DNA reads as TGCGCCAGCAGCCAAGTTTCCGCGGGACAGGGTACAATAGATACGCAGTATTTT. It codes for CASSQVSAGQGTIDTQYF. The gene calls are TRBV4-3 and TRBJ2-3, with TRBD1 matching over 9 bases. Looked up from germline, CDR1 is LGHNA and CDR2 is YSLEER. The CDR3 sequence is 18 residues long. J gave up 5 bases and V 1 base, and 13 bases lay outside the gene matches.

Written as DNA, the CDR3 is TGTGCCTGGAGTAAGACAGTACAAGAGACCCAGTACTTC. Its translation: CAWSKTVQETQYF. This chain uses TRBV30 with TRBJ2-5; the D gene is possibly TRBD1 (5 bases). Germline assignment: CDR1 GTSNPN and CDR2 SVGIG (reference sequence). The CDR3 length is 13 residues. Trimming took off 2 bases at V and 2 bases at J, with 9 bases between the two ends.

This chain links TRBV28 with TRBJ2-1, with D tentatively TRBD1 (7 bases). With 7 bases removed from V and 1 base from J, the gap between germline ends came to 20 bases. Germline V CDR1 and CDR2: MDHEN, SYDVKM. This CDR3 is built from 17 residues. The CDR3 reads CASTPEGASRSYNEQFF. DNA for the CDR3: TGTGCCAGCACCCCGGAGGGGGCTTCTAGATCCTACAATGAGCAGTTCTTC.

CDR3 sequence: CASSVEEGATEAFF. The CDR3 nucleotides are TGTGCCAGCAGCGTAGAGGAGGGGGCGACTGAAGCTTTCTTT. This chain connects TRBV9 to TRBJ1-1, with 7 bases that match TRBD1. This CDR3 has 14 amino acids. In germline, CDR1 is SGDLS, CDR2 YYNGEE. The V gene end was trimmed by 0 bases and the J gene end by 5 bases; junction bases not matched to a gene: 4.

V and J are TRBV27 and TRBJ2-1, with 7 bases lining up with TRBD1. V shed 3 bases and J 6 bases; nucleotides not matched to a gene: 8. The length of the CDR3 is 15 residues. Germline-derived CDR1 and CDR2 are MNHEY and SMNVEV (reference sequence). The CDR3, as DNA: TGTGCCAGCAGTTTTGGGACAGCGGTGTTCAATGAGCAGTTCTTC. Translating gives CASSFGTAVFNEQFF.

This chain connects TRBV28 to TRBJ2-6; 8 bases align to TRBD2. With V trimmed by 4 bases and J by 4 bases, 9 bases remained unmatched. The V gene's germline CDR1 is MDHEN and CDR2 SYDVKM. The CDR3 contains 17 residues. CDR3 bases: TGTGCCAGCAGTTCCCACCTTAGCGGGGTCGGGGCCAACGTCCTGACTTTC. It codes for CASSSHLSGVGANVLTF.

This clone was observed a handful of times. The chain has TRBV19 and TRBJ2-7; 12 bases align to TRBD2. The germline V gene encodes CDR1 LNHDA and CDR2 SQIVND (reference sequence). CDR3 length: 15 residues. V lost 6 bases and J lost 0; bases outside the gene matches: 3. CDR3 in DNA: TGTGCCAGTAGCGGACTAGCGGGGAGCTCCTACGAGCAGTACTTC. Amino acid sequence: CASSGLAGSSYEQYF.

The chain couples TRBV29-1 to TRBJ2-5, with 11 bases matching TRBD1. Trimming cost V 4 bases and J 1 base; bases outside gene matches: 8. Germline CDR1 is SQVTM and CDR2 is ANQGSEA. The CDR3 extends over 16 amino acids. CDR3 residues: CSVVYRDRGVQETQYF. In nucleotides, the CDR3 is TGCAGCGTTGTCTACCGGGACAGGGGGGTCCAAGAGACCCAGTACTTC.

The rearrangement links TRBV2 to TRBJ2-1, with 10 bases fitting TRBD2. The germline V gene has CDR1 SNHLY and CDR2 FYNNEI. This CDR3 spans 13 amino acids. The junction had 12 bases not matched to a gene; V was cut back by 8 bases and J by 14 bases. The CDR3 region has the DNA TGTGCCAGCCGCGGGGTAGCGGGAGGAAGGGAGTTCTTC. This sequence encodes CASRGVAGGREFF.

The genes are TRBV7-2 and TRBJ1-4; D unresolved. Per germline, CDR1 SGHTA and CDR2 FQGNSA. The CDR3 is 14 residues long. V lost 6 bases and J lost 4, with 12 bases in between. CDR3 coding DNA: TGTGCCAGCAGGCTAGCCGCCAGTAATGAAAAACTGTTTTTT. Amino acids: CASRLAASNEKLFF.

The chain is built from TRBV5-1 and TRBJ2-7; D call uncertain. Germline assignment: CDR1 SGHRS and CDR2 YFSETQ. Trimming removed 1 base from V and 5 bases from J, with 13 bases in between. The length of the CDR3 is 14 residues. CDR3 in DNA: TGCGCCAGCAGCTTGCACGGCGGCGGAGACGAGCAGTACTTC. Amino acids: CASSLHGGGDEQYF.

The chain employs TRBV4-2 and TRBJ1-2, with D maybe TRBD1 (6 bases). This CDR3 spans 17 amino acids. V shed 0 bases and J shed 5 bases, with 19 bases lying between them. Germline V CDR1 and CDR2: LGHNA, YNFKEQ. As DNA, the CDR3 is TGTGCCAGCAGCCAAGAGTCGCGGGGGGGGCCGCCTTATGGCTACACCTTC. It yields the protein CASSQESRGGPPYGYTF.

The V gene is TRBV7-2, the J gene TRBJ2-5, with 11 bases matching TRBD2. The end of the DNA is better explained by TRBJ2-7, so the J call may be wrong. This CDR3 has 14 amino acids. Looked up from germline, CDR1 is SGHTA and CDR2 is FQGNSA. The CDR3 nucleotides are TGTGCCAGCAGCTTAGGGCTAGCGGGAGGCGAGCAGTACTTC. The encoded protein is CASSLGLAGGEQYF.

The CDR3 is CASIGQAGYNEQFF. The CDR3 DNA reads as TGTGCCAGCATCGGACAGGCGGGCTACAATGAGCAGTTCTTC. The rearrangement joins TRBV11-2 to TRBJ2-1, with 7 positions matching TRBD1. J gave up 3 bases and V 7 bases, and 6 bases lay outside the gene matches. The germline CDR1 and CDR2 sequences are SGHAT and FQNNGV. This CDR3 region has 14 residues.

The chain has TRBV30 and TRBJ2-1, with 8 bases matching TRBD1. This CDR3 region has 13 residues. The junction had 6 bases not matched to a gene; V was cut back by 5 bases and J by 6 bases. Germline-derived CDR1 and CDR2 are GTSNPN and SVGIG (reference sequence). The CDR3 nucleotides are TGTGCCTGGGAGGGACAGGTAGTCAATGAGCAGTTCTTC. This sequence encodes CAWEGQVVNEQFF.

This chain connects TRBV7-9 to TRBJ2-1; 7 bases fit TRBD1. The CDR3 spans 15 residues. Per germline, CDR1 SEHNR and CDR2 FQNEAQ (reference sequence). The V gene end was trimmed by 5 bases and the J gene end by 7 bases; junction bases not matched to a gene: 11. CDR3 nucleotides: TGTGCCAGCAGCCTACAGGGGCGCCTTGAAAATGAGCAGTTCTTC. Its protein is CASSLQGRLENEQFF.

CDR3 in amino acids: CASSPTTGETEAFF. In nucleotides, the CDR3 is TGTGCCAGCTCACCGACGACAGGGGAAACTGAAGCTTTCTTT. The chain combines TRBV18 with TRBJ1-1; 8 bases align to TRBD1. Germline V gives CDR1 KGHSH, CDR2 LQKENI. The CDR3 contains 14 residues. The ends lost 3 bases at V and 5 bases at J; junction bases unmatched: 5.